This entry concerns a single T cell receptor beta chain. The data derive from a study of shared clonotypes between healthy human individuals. Study processing details: Junction-only sequences without quality scores were provided by ImmunoSEQ, so filtering was different. Clones were sequenced by immunoSEQ multiplex PCR, and TCRdb holds only the in-frame ones, with some missing. The DNA gave D and trimming, while V, J and clone size come from that table. The sample records a few million clones, 85% to 95% being singletons. Germline lookup yields CDR1 LNHDA and CDR2 SQIVND (reference sequence). Trimming removed 5 bases from V and 9 bases from J; junction bases left unmatched: 11. This CDR3 has 16 amino acids.

V usage is TRBV19 and J usage is TRBJ2-1, with 12 bases matching TRBD1. The material sequenced was naive CD4+ T cells from PBMCs. The subset: CD45RA+ positively selected. The clonotype originates from a man between 18 and 35 years old in good health. Some clones in this sample may be carry-over from other donors' samples. In DNA form, the CDR3 reads TGTGCCAGTAGTTTACCGGGACAGGGGGCGCGAGGTGAGCAGTTCTTC. Its translation: CASSLPGQGARGEQFF.